These 13 T cell receptor beta chains originate from one sample sequenced in a study of blood T cell repertoires in COVID-19. The data were produced by immunoSEQ multiplex PCR, yet TCRdb's version contains in-frame clones alone and is incomplete. This sample has 70,000 or so clones; roughly three quarters occur once, and the top ten carry about 15%. Sequencing input: peripheral blood. The receptors originated from a man aged 60 to 69 with acute or convalescent COVID-19.

The chain recombines TRBV19 with TRBJ2-7, with 10 bases fitting TRBD2. The germline gives CDR1 LNHDA, CDR2 SQIVND (reference sequence). The CDR3 sequence is 15 residues long. The V segment lost 4 bases and the J segment 0 bases; nucleotides outside the gene matches: 3. The CDR3 protein is CASSRVAGGSYEQYF. CDR3 nucleotide sequence: TGTGCCAGTAGTAGGGTAGCGGGGGGCTCCTACGAGCAGTACTTC. Looking up the rest from reference TRBV19 and TRBJ2-7 gives the full variable domain: DGGITQSPKYLFRKEGQNVTLSCEQNLNHDAMYWYRQDPGQGLRLIYYSQIVNDFQKGDIAEGYSVSREKKESFPLTVTSAQKNPTAFYLCASSRVAGGSYEQYFGPGTRLTVT.

This chain connects TRBV4-2 to TRBJ2-1; 7 bases align to TRBD2. Losses at the gene ends were 0 bases for V and 5 bases for J; bases not matched to a gene: 7. The CDR3 spans 16 residues. Germline V gene data show CDR1 as LGHNA and CDR2 as YNFKEQ. This chain's CDR3 is CASSQERLADHNEQFF. The CDR3 DNA sequence: TGTGCCAGCAGCCAAGAAAGGCTAGCGGACCACAATGAGCAGTTCTTC.

This rearrangement joins TRBV7-2 to TRBJ1-2; D possibly corresponds to TRBD1 (5 bases). The CDR3 is made up of 15 amino acids. From germline, CDR1 is SGHTA and CDR2 FQGNSA. V lost 1 base to trimming and J lost 6 bases, with 15 bases between them. The CDR3 nucleotides are TGTGCCAGCAGCTTAGACCCGTCAGGGTGGGATGGCTACACCTTC. Translating it yields CASSLDPSGWDGYTF.

The V and J genes are TRBV6-1 and TRBJ1-1; D is perhaps TRBD1 (5 bases). The CDR3 has 14 residues. V was trimmed by 2 bases and J by 5 bases, leaving 12 bases between them. Germline CDR1 is MNHNS and CDR2 is SASEGT. CDR3 region: CASSELPKGTEAFF. The CDR3 DNA follows: TGTGCCAGCAGTGAACTGCCTAAGGGGACTGAAGCTTTCTTT.

With regard to this clone: The junction departs from the called germline gene at one end, perhaps through a read error. V and J are TRBV7-2 and TRBJ2-1; 7 bases match TRBD1. CDR1 is SGHTA and CDR2 is FQGNSA in the germline V gene. The length of the CDR3 is 18 residues. CDR3 in amino acids: CASSLRFFQTGSSNEQFF. The CDR3 region has the DNA TGTGCCAGCAGCTTACGATTTTTTCAGACAGGGTCCTCCAATGAGCAGTTCTTC.

The CDR3 nucleotides are TGCGCCAGCAGCCGCGACAGGGGGGCCGACGCTTTCTTT. It encodes CASSRDRGADAFF. The chain recombines TRBV4-3 with TRBJ1-1; 9 bases are shared with TRBD1. V shed 4 bases and J 11 bases; nucleotides not matched to a gene: 8. The CDR3 is 13 residues long. Per the germline V gene, CDR1 is LGHNA and CDR2 is YSLEER.

This chain's CDR3 is CASSSQGQGAKNIQYF. CDR3 coding DNA: TGCGCCAGCAGCTCTCAGGGACAGGGAGCCAAAAACATTCAGTACTTC. The chain carries TRBV5-1 and TRBJ2-4, with 9 positions matching TRBD1. The CDR3 runs to 16 residues. V shed 3 bases, J shed 0 bases, and the junction held 4 bases outside the gene matches. Germline V gene lookup returns CDR1 SGHRS and CDR2 YFSETQ.

This chain connects TRBV5-6 to TRBJ2-4, with D perhaps matching TRBD1 (5 bases). The CDR3 sequence is 15 residues long. The germline CDR1 and CDR2 sequences are SGHDT and YYEEEE. Trimming took 4 bases from V and 5 from J, leaving 16 bases between them. The CDR3, as DNA: TGTGCCAGCAGCCCTCGACAGAAGGCCCAAAACATTCAGTACTTC. Its translation is CASSPRQKAQNIQYF.

The chain links TRBV2 to TRBJ2-5; D is uncertain. V lost 4 bases to trimming and J lost 2 bases, with 8 bases between them. CDR1 and CDR2 from the germline V gene are SNHLY and FYNNEI. This CDR3 has 13 amino acids. CDR3 sequence (DNA): TGTGCCAGCAGTGTGATCCGGCAAGAGACCCAGTACTTC. Encoded protein: CASSVIRQETQYF.

In its sample, this clone was seen a few times. The rearrangement links TRBV6-2 or TRBV6-3 to TRBJ2-7, with TRBD2 identical over 9 bases. V lost 4 bases, J lost 4 bases, and 5 bases stayed unmatched. This CDR3 is built from 14 residues. CDR1 and CDR2 (germline): MNHEY, SVGEGT. CDR3 in DNA: TGTGCCAGCAGTTTCGGAGCGGGGGGATACGAGCAGTACTTC. Amino acids: CASSFGAGGYEQYF.

The CDR3 DNA follows: TGTGCCAGTAGTAATCCATCAGGGGTGAACACTGAAGCTTTCTTT. Translation gives CASSNPSGVNTEAFF. The gene calls are TRBV19 and TRBJ1-1; tentative D call: TRBD1 (6 bases). Per germline, CDR1 LNHDA and CDR2 SQIVND (reference sequence). Between the trimmed V and J ends, which lost 4 bases and 0 bases, there was a span of 12 bases. The length of the CDR3 is 15 residues.

This sequence joins TRBV6-5 and TRBJ1-1, with D possibly being TRBD1 (5 bases). Germline V CDR1 and CDR2: MNHEY, SVGAGI. The CDR3 is 15 residues long. V was pared by 2 bases and J by 5 bases, with 15 bases between. The CDR3 DNA follows: TGTGCCAGCAGTTACGGAGCACCGGGGGGGACTGAAGCTTTCTTT. Its protein product is CASSYGAPGGTEAFF.

The rearrangement links TRBV29-1 to TRBJ1-2, with 8 bases lining up with TRBD1. This CDR3 has 13 amino acids. V lost 4 bases and J lost 4; bases outside the gene matches: 5. The germline gives CDR1 SQVTM, CDR2 ANQGSEA. CDR3 nucleotides: TGCAGCGTTGGGCGGACAGGGATCTATGGCTACACCTTC. It yields the protein CSVGRTGIYGYTF.